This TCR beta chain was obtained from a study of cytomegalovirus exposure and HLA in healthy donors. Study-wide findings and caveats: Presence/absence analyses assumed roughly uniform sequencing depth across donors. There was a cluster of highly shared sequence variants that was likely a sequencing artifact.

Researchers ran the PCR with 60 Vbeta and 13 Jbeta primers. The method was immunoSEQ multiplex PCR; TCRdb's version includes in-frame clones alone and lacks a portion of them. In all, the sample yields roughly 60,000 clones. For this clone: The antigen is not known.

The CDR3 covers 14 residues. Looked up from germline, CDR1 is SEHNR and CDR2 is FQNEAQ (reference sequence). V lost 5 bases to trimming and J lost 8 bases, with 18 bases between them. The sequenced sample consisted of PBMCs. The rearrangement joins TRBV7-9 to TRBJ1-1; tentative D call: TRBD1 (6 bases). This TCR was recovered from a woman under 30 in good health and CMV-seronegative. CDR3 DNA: TGTGCCAGCAGCCCTGGACAGCGCGGGGGGGAAGCTTTCTTT. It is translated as CASSPGQRGGEAFF.